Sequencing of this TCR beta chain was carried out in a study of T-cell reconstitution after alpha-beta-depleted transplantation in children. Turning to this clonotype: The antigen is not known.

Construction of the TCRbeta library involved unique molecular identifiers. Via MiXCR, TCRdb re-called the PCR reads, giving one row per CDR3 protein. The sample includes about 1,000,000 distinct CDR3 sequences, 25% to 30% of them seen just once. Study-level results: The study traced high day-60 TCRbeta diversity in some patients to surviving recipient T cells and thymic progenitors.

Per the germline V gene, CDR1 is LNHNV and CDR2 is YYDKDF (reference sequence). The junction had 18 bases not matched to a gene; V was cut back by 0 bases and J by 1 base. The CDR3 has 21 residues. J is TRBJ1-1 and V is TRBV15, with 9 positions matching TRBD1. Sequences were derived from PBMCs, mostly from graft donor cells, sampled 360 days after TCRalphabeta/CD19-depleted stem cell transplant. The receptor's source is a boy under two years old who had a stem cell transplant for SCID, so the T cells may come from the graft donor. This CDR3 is CATSRERGLPGQGRENTEAFF. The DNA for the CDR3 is TGTGCCACCAGCAGAGAGAGGGGGCTACCGGGACAGGGACGAGAGAACACTGAAGCTTTCTTT.